Here is one TCR beta chain with its context. Its antigen is unknown. This entry is derived from a study of T cells expressing NK-cell markers. Turning to the study itself: CD3+CD56+NKG2C+, CD3+CD56+NKG2C- and CD3+CD56-NKG2C+ T cells, once sorted, supplied the TCR beta repertoires. Seven sequenced donors out of eight were HCMV-seropositive, one seronegative. Broader study findings: Over 5 donors showed dominant NKG2C+ clonotypes comprising roughly 1.0-7.5% of their CD8+ T cells.

For TCR beta, cDNA was produced by 5'RACE template switching with UMIs. TCRdb reanalyzed the 5' RACE reads and collapses them to one entry per CDR3 protein, without DNA. Its table lists some 440,000 distinct CDR3 sequences. Germline CDR1 is MGHRA and CDR2 is YSYEKL. There are 17 residues in the CDR3. Sequences were obtained from blood T cells: a sorted CD56 or NKG2C T cell subset, CD4+ or CD8+ T cells, or bulk PBMC T cells (not recorded which). The sequence came from a woman aged 45-65 years in good health. The V and J genes are TRBV4-1 and TRBJ1-5. The CDR3 here is CASSHPVGGWGNQPQHF.